This T cell receptor beta chain was sequenced in a study of shared T cell receptors in the human thymus (dated by TCRdb to the early 2020s). For context, the study as a whole: The study investigated the way shared, self-reactive T-cell receptor alpha chains are produced in the human thymus.

Comments on this clone: Its antigen specificity is not known. There are no base qualities to consult, and no much larger clone falls within one base.

Library creation used the immunoSEQ multiplex PCR assay. TCRdb stores this immuneACCESS table with in-frame sequences only. Part of the clones is absent; in the studies checked, under half of the shortfall reflects unresolved V genes, and no reason is known for the rest. The sample records some 700,000 clones, approximately 85% of which are singletons. The ten largest clones represent over 0.008% of the sample. The same sample was also used in a study of human thymus T cells. From the second report: In Finland, the donors were immunologically healthy infants who were having open corrective cardiac surgery for congenital heart defects. The thymus tissue came from surgical resects taken out during corrective cardiac surgery. Usage of V and J gene segments appeared to be biased in both the thymic and the peripheral blood repertoires. According to the related research, thymic TCR repertoires were highly overlapping among unrelated individuals. The study described the TCR alpha and beta repertoires in under ten infant thymus samples and a few matching peripheral blood samples. Donor ages ranged from about 6 to 250 days, and the cohort comprised six or seven male and a couple of female infants. Thymocytes were released mechanically from tissue and stored at -70 °C as pellets of roughly 9-31 million cells. A QIAsymphony instrument was used to extract genomic DNA from frozen cell pellets. TCRB and TCRAD loci were amplified from a standardized quantity of quality-controlled genomic DNA using the immunoSEQ multiplex PCR assay. Amplicons spanned the V(D)J region at a length sufficient to cover the CDR3 and identify V and J genes. Through the commercial immunoSEQ service, the amplicons were sequenced on an Illumina platform. Corrections for primer bias and sequencing errors followed previously described methods, while TCRAD and TCRB definitions were based on the IMGT database. Repertoires were analysed with immunoSEQ Analyzer 3.0 and VDJTools, covering basic statistics, V/J segment usage, diversity estimates, rarefaction and pairwise overlap. Diversity was estimated with Chao1, ChaoE, Efron-Thisted, Shannon and inverse Simpson indices, and also on datasets down-sampled to the smallest sample. For repertoire overlap, CDR3 nucleotide sequence, V gene and J gene had to match strictly, and clustering was done by Jaccard-based multidimensional scaling. On average, roughly 850,000 unique TCRB clonotypes were obtained from thymus samples, compared with approximately 82,000 from blood samples.

Sequencing was done on a sample of thymocytes. The source is a girl under three years old with a congenital heart defect. Donor details come from another sample of the same person, matched by shared clones.

The CDR3 region: CASSKGQGDYGYTF. The DNA is TGTGCCAGCAGCAAGGGACAGGGGGACTATGGCTACACCTTC. The chain is assembled from TRBV5-6 and TRBJ1-2; 11 bases in the junction line up with TRBD1. Trimming removed 4 bases from V and 3 bases from J; the gene matches leave 2 bases unexplained. Including the terminal cysteine and phenylalanine, the CDR3 comprises 14 residues. Just the 42-base CDR3 DNA is kept, in frame starting at base 1. The germline V gene yields SGHDT for CDR1 and YYEEEE for CDR2.